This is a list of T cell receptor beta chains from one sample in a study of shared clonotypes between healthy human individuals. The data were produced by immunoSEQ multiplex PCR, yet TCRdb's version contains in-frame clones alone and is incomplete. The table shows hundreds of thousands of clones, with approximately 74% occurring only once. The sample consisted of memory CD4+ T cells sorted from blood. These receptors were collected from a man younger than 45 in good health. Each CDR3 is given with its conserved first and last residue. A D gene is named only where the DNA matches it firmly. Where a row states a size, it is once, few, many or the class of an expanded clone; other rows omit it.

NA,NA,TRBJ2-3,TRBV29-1,TGCAGCGTTGGGATGTCTAGCACAGATACGCAGTATTTT,CSVGMSSTDTQYF
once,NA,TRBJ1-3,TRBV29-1,TGCAGCGCCCTCTCCGGCTCTGGAAACACCATATATTTT,CSALSGSGNTIYF
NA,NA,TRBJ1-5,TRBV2,TGTGCCAGCAGTATGGGGCAGGGGACTCAGCCCCAGCATTTT,CASSMGQGTQPQHF
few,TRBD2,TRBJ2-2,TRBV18,TGTGCCAGCTCACCACCGGGGCTAGCGGGAAACACCGGGGAGCTGTTTTTT,CASSPPGLAGNTGELFF
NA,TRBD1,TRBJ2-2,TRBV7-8,TGTGCCAGCAGTTACGACCGGGACAGAGGAGCCGGGGAGCTGTTTTTT,CASSYDRDRGAGELFF
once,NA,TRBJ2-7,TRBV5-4,TGTGCCAGCAGCTTGGCCGGGGGCAGCTCCTACGAGCAGTACTTC,CASSLAGGSSYEQYF
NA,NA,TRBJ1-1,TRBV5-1,TGCGCCAGCAGCTTGGCCGGGGGGGCGAACACTGAAGCTTTCTTT,CASSLAGGANTEAFF
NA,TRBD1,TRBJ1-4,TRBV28,TGTGCCAGCAGTTTAAACGACAGGGACGGGGCCAGCGGTGAAAAACTGTTTTTT,CASSLNDRDGASGEKLFF
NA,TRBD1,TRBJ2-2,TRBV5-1,TGCGCCAGCAGCCGGGACAGACCTTCCGGGGAGCTGTTTTTT,CASSRDRPSGELFF
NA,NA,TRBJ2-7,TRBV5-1,TGCGCCAGCAGCTTGGAAGGGGCCTACGAGCAGTACTTC,CASSLEGAYEQYF
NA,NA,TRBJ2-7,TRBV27,TGTGCCAGCAGTATTCGACTGGGAGCCTACGAGCAGTACTTC,CASSIRLGAYEQYF
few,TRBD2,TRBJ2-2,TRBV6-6,TGTGCCAGCAAGGCGGGAGGCCCCGGGGAGCTGTTTTTT,CASKAGGPGELFF
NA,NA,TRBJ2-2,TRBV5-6,TGTGCCAGCAGCTCAACCGCTTGGCGGGGAATAGACACCGGGGAGCTGTTTTTT,CASSSTAWRGIDTGELFF